The T cell receptor (beta chain) under discussion was sequenced for a study of blood T cell repertoires in COVID-19. Germline-derived CDR1 and CDR2 are SGHTA and FQGNSA. The CDR3 length is 13 residues. V lost 5 bases to trimming and J lost 3 bases, with 11 bases between them. The repertoire was sequenced with immunoSEQ multiplex PCR; TCRdb's copy has only in-frame clones and lacks some. The sample includes more than 70,000 clones, about 85% of them seen just once. Sequenced input: peripheral blood. This chain joins TRBV7-2 and TRBJ2-7; no clear D gene. The clonotype originates from a man in his 60s with acute or convalescent COVID-19. CDR3 sequence reads: CASSPRQGYEQYF. The CDR3 coding sequence is TGTGCCAGCAGCCCGAGGCAAGGCTACGAGCAGTACTTC. The entire variable domain, with the rest obtained from reference TRBV7-2 and TRBJ2-7, is as follows: GAGVSQSPSNKVTEKGKDVELRCDPISGHTALYWYRQSLGQGLEFLIYFQGNSAPDKSGLPSDRFSAERTGGSVSTLTIQRTQQEDSAVYLCASSPRQGYEQYFGPGTRLTVT.